This T cell receptor (beta chain) is drawn from a study of T cell responses to AZD1222 COVID-19 vaccine. For the study at large: Second-dose intervals near 4 or 12 weeks were combined.

With regard to this clone: Its antigen remains unknown.

Findings of the study overall: Clonal diversity may have been underestimated, and the donors were mostly white British, with more females than males. Rises in breadth and depth of Spike-specific TCRs came after two AZD1222 doses. Among spike-specific TCRs, nearly half reportedly target unmutated variant regions.

This CDR3 has 16 amino acids. Germline CDR1 reads SGHTA; CDR2 reads FQGTGA. V dropped 5 bases and J dropped 3 bases, with 19 bases sitting between them. Profiling relied on immunoSEQ multiplex PCR, and the TCRdb table lists in-frame clones only, not all of them. The data contain about 120,000 clones, around 90% of them singletons. The rearrangement links TRBV7-3 to TRBJ1-1; D is unresolved. The sequencing used peripheral blood, collected on day 0 of AZD1222 vaccination. The clonotype originates from an adult in good health. The CDR3 coding sequence is TGTGCCAGCAGCGTAAGACCCTCTACGGGAGACACTGAAGCTTTCTTT. Its protein is CASSVRPSTGDTEAFF.